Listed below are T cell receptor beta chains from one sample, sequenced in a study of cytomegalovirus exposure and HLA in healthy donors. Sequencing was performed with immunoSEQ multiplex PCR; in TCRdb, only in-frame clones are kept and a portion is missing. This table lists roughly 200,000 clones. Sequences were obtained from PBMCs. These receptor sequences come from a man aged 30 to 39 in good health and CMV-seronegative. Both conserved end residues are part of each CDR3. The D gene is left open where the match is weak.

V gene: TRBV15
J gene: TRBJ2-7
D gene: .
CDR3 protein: CATSRDAPRAHEQYF
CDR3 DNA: TGTGCCACCAGCAGAGATGCCCCCCGAGCCCACGAGCAGTACTTC

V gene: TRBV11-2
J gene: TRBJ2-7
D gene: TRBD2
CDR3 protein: CASSLGGSRAGRYEQYF
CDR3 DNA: TGTGCCAGCAGCTTAGGCGGGAGCAGGGCCGGAAGGTACGAGCAGTACTTC

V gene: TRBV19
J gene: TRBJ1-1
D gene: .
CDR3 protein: CASRPITEDTEAFF
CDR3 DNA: TGTGCCAGTAGACCAATCACGGAGGACACTGAAGCTTTCTTT

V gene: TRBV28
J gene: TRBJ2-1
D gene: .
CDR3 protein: CASNGPSYNEQFF
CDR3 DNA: TGTGCCAGCAATGGGCCCTCCTACAATGAGCAGTTCTTC

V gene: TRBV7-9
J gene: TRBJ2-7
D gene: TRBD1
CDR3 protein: CASSYAAGGSHEQYF
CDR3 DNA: TGTGCCAGCAGCTATGCGGCAGGGGGTTCACACGAGCAGTACTTC

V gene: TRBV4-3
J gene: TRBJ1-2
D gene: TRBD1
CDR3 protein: CASSQARTGGGYGYTF
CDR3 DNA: TGCGCCAGCAGCCAGGCCCGGACAGGGGGGGGTTATGGCTACACCTTC

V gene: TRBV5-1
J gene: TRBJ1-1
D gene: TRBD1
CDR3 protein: CASRLRQGYTEAFF
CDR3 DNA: TGCGCCAGCAGACTGAGACAGGGCTATACTGAAGCTTTCTTT

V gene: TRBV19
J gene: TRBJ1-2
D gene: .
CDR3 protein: CASSRGGDDAYTF
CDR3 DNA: TGTGCCAGTAGCCGGGGAGGAGACGATGCCTACACCTTC

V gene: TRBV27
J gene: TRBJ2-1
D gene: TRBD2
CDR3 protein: CASSFLAGDEQFF
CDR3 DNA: TGTGCCAGCAGTTTCCTAGCGGGAGATGAGCAGTTCTTC

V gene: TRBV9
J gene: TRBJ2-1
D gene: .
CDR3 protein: CASSFLAYYNEQFF
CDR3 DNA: TGTGCCAGCAGCTTCCTAGCGTATTACAATGAGCAGTTCTTC

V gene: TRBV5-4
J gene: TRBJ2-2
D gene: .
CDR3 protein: CASSLIGGNTGELFF
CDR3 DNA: TGTGCCAGCAGCTTGATCGGCGGAAACACCGGGGAGCTGTTTTTT

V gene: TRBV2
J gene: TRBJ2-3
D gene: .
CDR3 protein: CASSDPPISTQYF
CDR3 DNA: TGTGCCAGCAGTGATCCCCCTATAAGCACGCAGTATTTT

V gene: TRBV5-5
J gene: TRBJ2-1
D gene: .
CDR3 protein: CASSPSQAPYNEQFF
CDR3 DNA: TGTGCCAGCAGCCCCTCCCAGGCCCCCTACAATGAGCAGTTCTTC

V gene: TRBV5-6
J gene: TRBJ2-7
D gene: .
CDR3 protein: CASSRYTSEQYF
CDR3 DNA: TGTGCCAGCAGCCGTTATACTTCCGAGCAGTACTTC

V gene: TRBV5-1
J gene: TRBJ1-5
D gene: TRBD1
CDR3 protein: CASSPNPGQALYSNQPQHF
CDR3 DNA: TGCGCCAGCAGCCCGAATCCGGGACAGGCTTTATATAGCAATCAGCCCCAGCATTTT

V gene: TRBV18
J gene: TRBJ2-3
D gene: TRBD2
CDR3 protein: CASSLNSLAGVADTQYF
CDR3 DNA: TGTGCCAGCTCACTGAATTCATTAGCGGGAGTCGCAGATACGCAGTATTTT

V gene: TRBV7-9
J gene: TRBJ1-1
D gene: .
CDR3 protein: CASSLGTQNTEAFF
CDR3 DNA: TGTGCCAGCAGCCTTGGGACTCAGAACACTGAAGCTTTCTTT

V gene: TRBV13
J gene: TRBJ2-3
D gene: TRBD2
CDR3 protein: CASSLEGLAGQDTQYF
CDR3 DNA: TGTGCCAGCAGCTTAGAGGGACTAGCGGGTCAAGATACGCAGTATTTT

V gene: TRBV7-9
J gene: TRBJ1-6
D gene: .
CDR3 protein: CASSLGGSSNSPLHF
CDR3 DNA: TGTGCCAGCAGCTTAGGGGGCAGCTCTAATTCACCCCTCCACTTT

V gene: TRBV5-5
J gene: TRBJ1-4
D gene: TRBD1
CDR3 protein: CASSLADRGRNEKLFF
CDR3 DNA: TGTGCCAGCAGCTTGGCGGACAGGGGGCGGAATGAAAAACTGTTTTTT

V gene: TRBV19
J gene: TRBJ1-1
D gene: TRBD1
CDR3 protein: CASSIVGPGGSNTEAFF
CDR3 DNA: TGTGCCAGTAGTATAGTCGGGCCAGGGGGCAGTAACACTGAAGCTTTCTTT

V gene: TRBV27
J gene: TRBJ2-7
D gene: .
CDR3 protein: CASRGPIPYEQYF
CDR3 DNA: TGTGCCAGCAGGGGCCCTATCCCCTACGAGCAGTACTTC

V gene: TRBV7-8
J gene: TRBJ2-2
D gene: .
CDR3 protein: CASSLLELTGRNTGELFF
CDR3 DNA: TGTGCCAGCAGCTTACTAGAGTTGACAGGACGTAACACCGGGGAGCTGTTTTTT

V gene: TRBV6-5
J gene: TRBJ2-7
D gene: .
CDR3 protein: CASSYGMRGGIYEQYF
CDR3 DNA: TGTGCCAGCAGTTACGGGATGAGGGGAGGCATCTACGAGCAGTACTTC

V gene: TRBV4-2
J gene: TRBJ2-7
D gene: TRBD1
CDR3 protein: CASSSGGTGYGEQYF
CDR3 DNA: TGTGCCAGCAGCTCCGGCGGGACAGGGTATGGCGAGCAGTACTTC

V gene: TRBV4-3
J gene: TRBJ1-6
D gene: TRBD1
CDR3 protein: CASSHDRTGSFDSPLHF
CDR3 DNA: TGCGCCAGCAGCCACGACAGGACAGGGAGTTTTGATTCACCCCTCCACTTT

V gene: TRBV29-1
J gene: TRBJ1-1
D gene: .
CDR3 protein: CSVGTGTEAFF
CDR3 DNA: TGCAGCGTGGGTACGGGGACTGAAGCTTTCTTT

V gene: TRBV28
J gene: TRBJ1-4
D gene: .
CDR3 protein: CASSSGGTNEKLFF
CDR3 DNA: TGTGCCAGCAGCTCCGGAGGCACTAATGAAAAACTGTTTTTT

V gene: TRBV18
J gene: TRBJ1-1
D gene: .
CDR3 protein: CASSLSRENTEAFF
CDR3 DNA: TGTGCCAGCTCACTAAGCAGGGAGAACACTGAAGCTTTCTTT

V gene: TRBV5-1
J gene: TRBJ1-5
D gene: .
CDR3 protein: CASSLGQSSNQPQHF
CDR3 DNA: TGCGCCAGCAGCTTGGGACAGTCTAGCAATCAGCCCCAGCATTTT

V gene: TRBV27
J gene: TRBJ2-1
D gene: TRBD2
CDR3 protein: CASSREGLVGNNEQFF
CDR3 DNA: TGTGCCAGCAGTAGGGAAGGACTAGTGGGGAACAATGAGCAGTTCTTC

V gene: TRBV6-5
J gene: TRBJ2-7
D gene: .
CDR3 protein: CASSYSRGYEQYF
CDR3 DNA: TGTGCCAGCAGTTACTCAAGAGGCTACGAGCAGTACTTC

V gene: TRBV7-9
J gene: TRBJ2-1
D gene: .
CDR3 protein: CASSIGQYNEQFF
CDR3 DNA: TGTGCCAGCAGCATCGGACAGTACAATGAGCAGTTCTTC

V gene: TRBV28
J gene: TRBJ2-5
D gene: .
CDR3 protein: CASSLRVGGNQETQYF
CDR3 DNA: TGTGCCAGCAGTTTAAGGGTGGGGGGTAACCAAGAGACCCAGTACTTC

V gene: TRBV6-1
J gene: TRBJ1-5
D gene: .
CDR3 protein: CASSVINQPQHF
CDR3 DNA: TGTGCCAGCAGTGTAATCAATCAGCCCCAGCATTTT

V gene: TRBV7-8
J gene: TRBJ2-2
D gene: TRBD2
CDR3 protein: CASSSRLGGRANTGELFF
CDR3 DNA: TGTGCCAGCAGCTCCCGCCTTGGCGGGAGGGCGAACACCGGGGAGCTGTTTTTT

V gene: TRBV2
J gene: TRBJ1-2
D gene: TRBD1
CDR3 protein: CASRGQGLNYGYTF
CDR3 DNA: TGTGCCAGCAGGGGACAGGGTTTAAACTATGGCTACACCTTC

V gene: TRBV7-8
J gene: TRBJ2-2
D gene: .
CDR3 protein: CASSPNTPGNTGELFF
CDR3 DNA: TGTGCCAGCAGCCCTAACACCCCAGGGAACACCGGGGAGCTGTTTTTT

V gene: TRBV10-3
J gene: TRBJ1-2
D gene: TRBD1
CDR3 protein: CAISWDSAYGYTF
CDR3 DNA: TGTGCCATCAGTTGGGACAGCGCCTATGGCTACACCTTC

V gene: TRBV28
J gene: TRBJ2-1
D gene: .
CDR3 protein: CASSLTGSYNEQFF
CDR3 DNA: TGTGCCAGCAGTTTAACAGGCTCCTACAATGAGCAGTTCTTC

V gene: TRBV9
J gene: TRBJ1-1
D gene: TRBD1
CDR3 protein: CASSPGDSRRVFF
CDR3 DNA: TGTGCCAGCAGCCCCGGGGACAGCCGAAGGGTTTTCTTT

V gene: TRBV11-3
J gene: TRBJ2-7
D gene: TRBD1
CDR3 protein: CASSWGQSYYEQYF
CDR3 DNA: TGTGCCAGCAGCTGGGGACAGAGTTACTACGAGCAGTACTTC

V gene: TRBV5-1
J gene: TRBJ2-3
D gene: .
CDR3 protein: CASNQQGADTQYF
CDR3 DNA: TGCGCCAGCAACCAACAGGGAGCAGATACGCAGTATTTT

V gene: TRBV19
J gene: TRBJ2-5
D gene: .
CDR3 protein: CASSMGQRSSETQYF
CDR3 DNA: TGTGCCAGTAGTATGGGCCAGAGAAGTTCAGAGACCCAGTACTTC

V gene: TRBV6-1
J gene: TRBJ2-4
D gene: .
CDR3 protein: CASGQGLNIQYF
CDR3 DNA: TGTGCCAGCGGGCAGGGGCTAAACATTCAGTACTTC

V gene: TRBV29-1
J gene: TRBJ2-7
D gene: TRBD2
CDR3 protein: CSVATSDAYEQYF
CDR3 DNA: TGCAGCGTTGCCACTAGCGACGCCTACGAGCAGTACTTC

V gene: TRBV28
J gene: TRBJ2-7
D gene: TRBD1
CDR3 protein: CASSLPGTGASYEQYF
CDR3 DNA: TGTGCCAGCAGTTTACCCGGGACAGGGGCCTCCTACGAGCAGTACTTC

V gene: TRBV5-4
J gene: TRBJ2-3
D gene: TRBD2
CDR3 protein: CASSRSGSGGDTQYF
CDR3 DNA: TGTGCCAGCAGCCGCAGCGGGAGCGGGGGAGATACGCAGTATTTT

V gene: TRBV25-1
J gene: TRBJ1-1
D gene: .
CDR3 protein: CASSELGGEDTEAFF
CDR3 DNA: TGTGCCAGCAGTGAATTGGGAGGGGAAGACACTGAAGCTTTCTTT

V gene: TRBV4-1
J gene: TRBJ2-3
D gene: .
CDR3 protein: CASSRSSTSTTDTQYF
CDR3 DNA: TGCGCCAGCAGCCGTAGCTCGACTAGTACTACAGATACGCAGTATTTT

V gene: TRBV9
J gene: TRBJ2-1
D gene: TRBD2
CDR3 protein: CASSVVGGGEQFF
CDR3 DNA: TGTGCCAGCAGCGTAGTAGGCGGGGGTGAGCAGTTCTTC

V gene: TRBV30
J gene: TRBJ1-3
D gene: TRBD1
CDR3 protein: CASQGAGNTIYF
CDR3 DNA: TGTGCCTCGCAGGGGGCTGGAAACACCATATATTTT

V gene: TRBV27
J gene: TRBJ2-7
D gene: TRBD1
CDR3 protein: CASSLWDRAEQYF
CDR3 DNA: TGTGCCAGCAGTTTATGGGACAGGGCCGAGCAGTACTTC

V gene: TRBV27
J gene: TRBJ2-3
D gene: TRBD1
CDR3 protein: CASSLRDRGTDTQYF
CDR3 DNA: TGTGCCAGCAGTTTAAGGGACAGGGGCACAGATACGCAGTATTTT

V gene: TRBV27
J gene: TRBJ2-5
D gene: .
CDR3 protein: CASSLEGGLETQYF
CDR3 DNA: TGTGCCAGCAGTTTGGAGGGAGGCCTCGAGACCCAGTACTTC

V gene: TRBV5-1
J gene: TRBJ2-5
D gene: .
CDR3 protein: CASSSDGGLGETQYF
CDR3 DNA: TGCGCCAGCAGCTCAGACGGGGGTTTAGGAGAGACCCAGTACTTC

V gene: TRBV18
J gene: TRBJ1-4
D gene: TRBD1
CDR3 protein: CASSPPGQAGEKLFF
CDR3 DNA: TGTGCCAGCTCACCCCCGGGACAGGCTGGTGAAAAACTGTTTTTT

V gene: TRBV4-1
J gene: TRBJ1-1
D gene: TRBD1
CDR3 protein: CASSQVVTGASTEAFF
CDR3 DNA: TGCGCCAGCAGCCAAGTTGTTACAGGGGCAAGTACTGAAGCTTTCTTT

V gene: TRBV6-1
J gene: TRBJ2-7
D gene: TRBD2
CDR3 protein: CASSWSGATYEQYF
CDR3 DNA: TGTGCCAGCAGTTGGAGCGGGGCCACCTACGAGCAGTACTTC

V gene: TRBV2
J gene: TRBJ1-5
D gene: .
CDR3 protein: CASRLTGMSNQPQHF
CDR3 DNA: TGTGCCAGCAGACTAACAGGGATGAGCAATCAGCCCCAGCATTTT